The rows below give T cell receptor beta chains drawn from one sample of a study of beta chain features in type 1 diabetes. Method: immunoSEQ multiplex PCR; TCRdb's copy keeps in-frame clones and lacks some. This table has about 160,000 clones, roughly 65% appearing once. The material sequenced was naive CD4+ T cells from blood. These receptors originate from a man aged 30 to 39 with type 1 diabetes. CDR3s leave out the opening cysteine and the closing phenylalanine or tryptophan.

cdr3_aa,j_call,v_call
ASSPQRSTDTQY,TRBJ2-3,TRBV7-2
AWSVGVYEQY,TRBJ2-7,TRBV30
ASSGINQETQY,TRBJ2-5,TRBV25-1
ASSLNFRTSPTTYEQY,TRBJ2-7,TRBV11-2
SVEDLPGGRDTEAF,TRBJ1-1,TRBV29-1
AWSEGMNTEAF,TRBJ1-1,TRBV30
AWSVRGQGTTKSFYNEQF,TRBJ2-1,TRBV30
ASSQGFTNLGDEQF,TRBJ2-1,TRBV4-1
ASSPWTGEGAEAF,TRBJ1-1,TRBV5-1
ASSIVGGAGQPQH,TRBJ1-5,TRBV19
ASSEGLYSNQPQH,TRBJ1-5,TRBV25-1
ASSVFDGLHEQF,TRBJ2-1,TRBV9
ASSIGQKVYGYT,TRBJ1-2,TRBV6-5
ASSVDPGPYEQY,TRBJ2-7,TRBV4-1
ASRPGLAGGDTTQY,TRBJ2-3,TRBV7-9
SAISGLAQF,TRBJ2-1,TRBV20-1
ASSLGNQETQY,TRBJ2-5,TRBV7-9
ASSLPAAIETQY,TRBJ2-5,TRBV7-9
ASSLTGAFYGYT,TRBJ1-2,TRBV6-6
ASSFRTDLTSTDTQY,TRBJ2-3,TRBV5-8
ASSLILRSKSNDYEQY,TRBJ2-7,TRBV28
SASEQGQPF,TRBJ1-4,TRBV20-1
AWSVTPEAF,TRBJ1-1,TRBV30
ASKANRAANTGELF,TRBJ2-2,TRBV5-4
ASSSSGTVVYEQY,TRBJ2-7,TRBV7-2
SAQGPTVTDTQY,TRBJ2-3,TRBV29-1
ASSKETGSLGKLF,TRBJ1-4,TRBV7-9
ATSRDYSGQETQY,TRBJ2-5,TRBV15
ASSSGQGRLF,TRBJ2-2,TRBV28
ASSFVGGFESPLH,TRBJ1-6,TRBV5-1
SGDRGNTEAF,TRBJ1-1,TRBV29-1
AWSQGVAPEAF,TRBJ1-1,TRBV30
ASSLPGVDTQY,TRBJ2-3,TRBV11-2
ASAGGITDTQY,TRBJ2-3,TRBV2
ASSPRPEDTQY,TRBJ2-3,TRBV9
AWSGEDRDSVDTQY,TRBJ2-3,TRBV30
SVLRLAGTPDTQY,TRBJ2-3,TRBV29-1
ASSRTDGNEKLF,TRBJ1-4,TRBV6-5
ASSSTEKETQY,TRBJ2-5,TRBV28
ASSLTIDYGYT,TRBJ1-2,TRBV4-3
ATSSVDRGQETQY,TRBJ2-5,TRBV15
ASSLARTAYNEQF,TRBJ2-1,TRBV7-2
ASSEVTYNSPLH,TRBJ1-6,TRBV25-1
ASSWGTDSMNTEAF,TRBJ1-1,TRBV11-2
ASSPTGTGTEAF,TRBJ1-1,TRBV7-9
ASSVGLAYEQY,TRBJ2-7,TRBV5-1
ASSLAGLAGLETQY,TRBJ2-5,TRBV7-8
ATSGAGEQY,TRBJ2-7,TRBV27
ASTVGGLGANVLT,TRBJ2-6,TRBV7-9
ASSFGQGPYEQY,TRBJ2-7,TRBV28
ASSVSSGTDTQY,TRBJ2-3,TRBV9
ASSLGAANNEQF,TRBJ2-1,TRBV5-1
ASSLKGREWETQY,TRBJ2-5,TRBV7-8
ASYKNYGYT,TRBJ1-2,TRBV2
ASSKAADSSYGYT,TRBJ1-2,TRBV21-1
ASRSTDTQY,TRBJ2-3,TRBV9
ASSPGLLDPGTEAF,TRBJ1-1,TRBV7-2
SVATGTDLPGASYEQY,TRBJ2-7,TRBV29-1
SADMANTEAF,TRBJ1-1,TRBV29-1